The entry below gives a single T cell receptor (beta chain) sequence along with its context. Its antigen is unknown. The J segment lost 3 bases and the V segment lost 4 bases, leaving 4 bases of the junction unmatched. This CDR3 is 13 amino acids long. Germline V gives CDR1 SGHRS, CDR2 YFSETQ. The data are from a study of lymphopenia after photon versus proton radiotherapy. The study's findings and limits: After the lymphocyte nadir, photon-treated repertoires showed oligoclonal expansion, especially of CD8+ Temra cells. Only patients who died were analyzed for survival; proton advantage is unproven.

The data were produced by immunoSEQ multiplex PCR, yet TCRdb's version contains in-frame clones alone and is incomplete. The data contain about 83,000 clones, over 70% of them singletons. The clonotype comes from a man between 60 and 75 years old with pancreatic cancer. This rearrangement joins TRBV5-1 to TRBJ2-7, with TRBD1 identical over 7 bases. This specimen was peripheral blood, taken from a patient treated with proton-based radiotherapy. The CDR3 protein is CASSSRDSYEQYF. The CDR3, as DNA: TGCGCCAGCAGCAGCCGGGACAGCTACGAGCAGTACTTC.